This T cell receptor (beta chain) is from a study of blood T cells in healthy people across ages. As for this clonotype: Its antigen is still unknown.

Whole-study findings and limits: Diversity of TCR beta per million T cells declined in a roughly linear way with age. Among long-lived donors, naive CD4+ cells were more numerous and diversity higher than in aged donors.

RNA extraction gave at least 5 micrograms of total RNA per sample. V gave up 3 bases and J gave up 3 bases, with 10 bases separating them. The CDR3 length is 14 residues. CDR1 and CDR2 from the germline V gene are MDHEN and SYDVKM. Primed by a sample-barcoded 5' primer and a J-beta primer mix, a second PCR proceeded for about 7 to 11 cycles. Via MiXCR, TCRdb re-called the 5' RACE reads, giving one row per CDR3 protein. The sample lists 750,000 to 950,000 distinct CDR3 sequences; about 27% were seen once. This sample also belongs to another study, concerning T cells of mothers and their children.

Sequencing used blood. This sequence was found in a woman in her forties in good health. The chain is built from TRBV28 and TRBJ2-3; possibly TRBD1 for D (6 bases). In DNA, the CDR3 is TGTGCCAGCAGTTTCCTCCAGGGGACAGATACGCAGTATTTT. Amino acid sequence: CASSFLQGTDTQYF.